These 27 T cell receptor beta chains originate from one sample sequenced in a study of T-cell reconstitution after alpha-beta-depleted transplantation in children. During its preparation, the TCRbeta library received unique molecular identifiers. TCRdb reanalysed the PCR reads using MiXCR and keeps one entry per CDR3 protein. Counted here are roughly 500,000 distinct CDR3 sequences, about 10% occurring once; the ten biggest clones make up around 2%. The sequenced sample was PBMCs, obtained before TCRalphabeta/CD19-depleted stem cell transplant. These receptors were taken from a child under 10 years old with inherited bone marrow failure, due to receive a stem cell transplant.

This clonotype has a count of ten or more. CDR3 DNA sequence: TGCGCCAGCAGCCAAGATCCCCAACTAGCGGGCTACAATGAGCAGTTCTTC. Encoded protein: CASSQDPQLAGYNEQFF. This chain connects TRBV4-3 to TRBJ2-1; 9 bases align to TRBD2. V dropped 0 bases and J dropped 3; count of bases not matched to a gene: 6. The CDR3 has 17 amino acids. From germline, CDR1 is LGHNA and CDR2 YSLEER.

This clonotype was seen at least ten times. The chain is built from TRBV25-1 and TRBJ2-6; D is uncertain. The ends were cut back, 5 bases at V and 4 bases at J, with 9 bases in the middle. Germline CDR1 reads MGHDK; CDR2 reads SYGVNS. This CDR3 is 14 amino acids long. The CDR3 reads CASSYIGGANVLTF. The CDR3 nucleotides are TGTGCCAGCAGTTACATAGGGGGGGCCAACGTCCTGACTTTC.

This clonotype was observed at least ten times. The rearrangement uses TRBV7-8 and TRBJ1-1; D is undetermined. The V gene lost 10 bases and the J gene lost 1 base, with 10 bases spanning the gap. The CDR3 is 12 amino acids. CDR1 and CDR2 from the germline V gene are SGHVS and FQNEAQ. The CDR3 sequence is CAISDGNTEAFF. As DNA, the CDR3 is TGTGCCATCTCGGACGGGAACACTGAAGCTTTCTTT.

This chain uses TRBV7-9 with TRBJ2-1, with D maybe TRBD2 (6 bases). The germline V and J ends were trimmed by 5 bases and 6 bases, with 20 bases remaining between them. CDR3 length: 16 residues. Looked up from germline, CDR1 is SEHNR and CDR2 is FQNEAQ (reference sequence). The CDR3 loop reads CASSPLAGRGVNEQFF. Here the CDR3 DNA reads TGTGCCAGCAGCCCATTGGCGGGACGCGGTGTCAATGAGCAGTTCTTC.

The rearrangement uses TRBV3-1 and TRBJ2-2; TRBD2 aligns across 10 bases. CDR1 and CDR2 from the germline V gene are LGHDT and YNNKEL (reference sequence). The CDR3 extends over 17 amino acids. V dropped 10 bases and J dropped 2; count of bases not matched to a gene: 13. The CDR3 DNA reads TGTGCCACCTCCCAAGGGCTAGCGGGAGCTAACACCGGGGAGCTGTTTTTT. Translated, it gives CATSQGLAGANTGELFF.

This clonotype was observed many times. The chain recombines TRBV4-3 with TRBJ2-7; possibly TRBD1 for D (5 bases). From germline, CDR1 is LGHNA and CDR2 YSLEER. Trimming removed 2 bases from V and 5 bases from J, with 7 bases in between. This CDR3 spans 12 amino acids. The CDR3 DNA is TGCGCCAGCAGCCAACAGGGCGACGAGCAGTACTTC. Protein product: CASSQQGDEQYF.

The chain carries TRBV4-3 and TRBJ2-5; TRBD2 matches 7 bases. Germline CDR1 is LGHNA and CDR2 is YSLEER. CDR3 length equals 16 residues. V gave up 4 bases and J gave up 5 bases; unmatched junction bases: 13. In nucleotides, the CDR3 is TGCGCCAGCAGCCCAATGGTCGGGAGGCGGGAGGAGACCCAGTACTTC. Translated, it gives CASSPMVGRREETQYF.

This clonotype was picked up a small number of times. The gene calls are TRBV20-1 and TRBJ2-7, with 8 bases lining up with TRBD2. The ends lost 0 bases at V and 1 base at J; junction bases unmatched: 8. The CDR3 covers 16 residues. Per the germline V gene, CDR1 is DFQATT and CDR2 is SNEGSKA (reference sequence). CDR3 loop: CSAREPLAEGSYEQYF. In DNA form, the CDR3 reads TGCAGTGCTAGAGAGCCACTAGCGGAGGGGTCCTACGAGCAGTACTTC.

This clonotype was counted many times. The CDR3 nucleotides read TGTGCCAGCAGCTTATCTAGCGGGAACACCGGGGAGCTGTTTTTT. Protein sequence: CASSLSSGNTGELFF. The chain is built from TRBV7-2 and TRBJ2-2, with 7 bases aligning to TRBD2. There are 15 residues in the CDR3. CDR1 and CDR2 from the germline V gene are SGHTA and FQGNSA. V dropped 2 bases and J dropped 1; count of bases not matched to a gene: 1.

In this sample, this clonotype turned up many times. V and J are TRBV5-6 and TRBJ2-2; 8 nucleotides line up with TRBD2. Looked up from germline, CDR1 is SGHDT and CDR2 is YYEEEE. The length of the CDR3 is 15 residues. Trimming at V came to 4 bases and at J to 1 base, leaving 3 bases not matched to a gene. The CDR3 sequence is CASSQSGRNTGELFF. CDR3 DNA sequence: TGTGCCAGCAGCCAAAGCGGGAGGAACACCGGGGAGCTGTTTTTT.

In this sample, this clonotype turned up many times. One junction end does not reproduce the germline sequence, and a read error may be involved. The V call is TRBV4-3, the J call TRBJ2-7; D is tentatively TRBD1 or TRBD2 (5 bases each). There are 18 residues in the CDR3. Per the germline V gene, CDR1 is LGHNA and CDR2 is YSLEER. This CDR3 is CASSQELGQGPASHEQYF. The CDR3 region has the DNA TGCGCCAGCAGCCAAGAACTAGGTCAGGGTCCCGCCTCCCACGAGCAGTACTTC.

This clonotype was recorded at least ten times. CDR3 DNA: TGCAGCGTTGAAGATCGGTACAGGCCCACCGGGGAGCTGTTTTTT. Translating gives CSVEDRYRPTGELFF. The rearrangement joins TRBV29-1 to TRBJ2-2; tentative D call: TRBD1 (5 bases). Germline V gene sequence: CDR1 SQVTM, CDR2 ANQGSEA. This CDR3 contains 15 residues. Between the trimmed V and J ends, which lost 0 bases and 4 bases, there was a span of 12 bases.

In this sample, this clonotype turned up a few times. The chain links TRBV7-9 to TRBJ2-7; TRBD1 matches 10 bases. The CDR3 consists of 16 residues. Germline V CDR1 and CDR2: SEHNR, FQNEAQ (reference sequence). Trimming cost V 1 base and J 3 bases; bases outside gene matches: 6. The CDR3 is CASSLERGQGVYEQYF. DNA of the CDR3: TGTGCCAGCAGCTTAGAGCGTGGACAGGGGGTCTACGAGCAGTACTTC.

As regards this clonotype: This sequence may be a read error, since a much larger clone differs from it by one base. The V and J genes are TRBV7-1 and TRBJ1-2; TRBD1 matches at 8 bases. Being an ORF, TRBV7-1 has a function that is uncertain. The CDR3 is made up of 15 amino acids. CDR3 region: CASSEAGGPNYGYSF. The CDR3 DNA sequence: TGTGCCAGCAGCGAAGCAGGGGGCCCTAACTATGGCTACTCCTTC.

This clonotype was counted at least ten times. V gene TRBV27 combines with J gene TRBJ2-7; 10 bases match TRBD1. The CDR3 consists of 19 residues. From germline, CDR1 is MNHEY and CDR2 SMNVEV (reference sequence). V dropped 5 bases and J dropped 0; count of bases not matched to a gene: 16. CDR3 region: CASSLVPGQGRGGSYEQYF. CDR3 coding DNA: TGTGCCAGCAGTCTCGTCCCGGGACAGGGGCGGGGTGGCTCCTACGAGCAGTACTTC.

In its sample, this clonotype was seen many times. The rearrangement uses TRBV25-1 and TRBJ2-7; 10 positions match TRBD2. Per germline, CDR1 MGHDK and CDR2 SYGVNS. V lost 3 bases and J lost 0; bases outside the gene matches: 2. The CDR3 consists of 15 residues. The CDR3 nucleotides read TGTGCCAGCAGTGACCCTAGCGGGAGCTCCTACGAGCAGTACTTC. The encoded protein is CASSDPSGSSYEQYF.

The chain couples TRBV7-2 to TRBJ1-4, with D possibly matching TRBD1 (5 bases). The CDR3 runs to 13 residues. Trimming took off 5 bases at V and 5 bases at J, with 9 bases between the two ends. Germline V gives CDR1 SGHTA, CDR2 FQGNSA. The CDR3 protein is CASSRDGNEKLFF. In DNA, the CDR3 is TGTGCCAGCAGCAGGGACGGGAATGAAAAACTGTTTTTT.

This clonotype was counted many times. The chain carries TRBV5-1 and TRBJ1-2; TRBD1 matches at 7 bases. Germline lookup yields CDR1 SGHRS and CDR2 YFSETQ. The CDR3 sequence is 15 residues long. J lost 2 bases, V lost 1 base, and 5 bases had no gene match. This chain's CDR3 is CASSLMLGQNYGYTF. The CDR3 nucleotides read TGCGCCAGCAGCTTGATGCTGGGACAGAACTATGGCTACACCTTC.

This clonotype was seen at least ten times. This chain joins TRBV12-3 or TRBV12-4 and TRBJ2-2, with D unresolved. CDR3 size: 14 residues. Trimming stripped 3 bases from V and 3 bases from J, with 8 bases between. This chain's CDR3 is CASSFGVYTGELFF. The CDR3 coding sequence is TGTGCCAGCAGTTTCGGTGTTTACACCGGGGAGCTGTTTTTT.

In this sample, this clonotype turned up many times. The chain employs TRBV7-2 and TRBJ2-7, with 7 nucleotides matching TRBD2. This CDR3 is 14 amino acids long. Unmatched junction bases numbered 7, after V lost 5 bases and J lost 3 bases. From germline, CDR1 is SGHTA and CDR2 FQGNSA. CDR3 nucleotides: TGTGCCAGCAGCACCGGACTAGAGGGCTACGAGCAGTACTTC. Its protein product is CASSTGLEGYEQYF.

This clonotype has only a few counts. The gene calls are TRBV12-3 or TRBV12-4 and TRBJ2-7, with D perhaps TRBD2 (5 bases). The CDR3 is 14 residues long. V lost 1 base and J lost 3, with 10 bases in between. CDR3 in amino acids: CASSLESGYYEQYF. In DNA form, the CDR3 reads TGTGCCAGCAGTTTAGAGTCGGGATACTACGAGCAGTACTTC.

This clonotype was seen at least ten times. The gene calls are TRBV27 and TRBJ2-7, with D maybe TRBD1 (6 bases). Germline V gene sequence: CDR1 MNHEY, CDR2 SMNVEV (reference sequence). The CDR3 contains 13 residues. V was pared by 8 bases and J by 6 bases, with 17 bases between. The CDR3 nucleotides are TGTGCCAGCCAGACACAGGGTAATCGCGAGCAGTACTTC. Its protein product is CASQTQGNREQYF.

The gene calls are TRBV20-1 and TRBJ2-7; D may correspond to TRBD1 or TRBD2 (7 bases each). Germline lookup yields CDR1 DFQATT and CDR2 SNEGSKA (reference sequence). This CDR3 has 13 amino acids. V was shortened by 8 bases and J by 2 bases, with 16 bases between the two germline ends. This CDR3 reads CSSETGTTYEQYF. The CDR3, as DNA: TGCAGTTCGGAGACAGGGACTACCTACGAGCAGTACTTC.

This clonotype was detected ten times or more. CDR3 in DNA: TGTGCCATCAGTGAGTCTGGGGGGGCCAAAAACATTCAGTACTTC. The encoded protein is CAISESGGAKNIQYF. The chain employs TRBV10-3 and TRBJ2-4, with D possibly matching TRBD2 (6 bases). Germline CDR1 and CDR2: ENHRY and SYGVKD. The CDR3 length is 15 residues. V was cut by 0 bases and J by 1 base, with 7 bases left in between.

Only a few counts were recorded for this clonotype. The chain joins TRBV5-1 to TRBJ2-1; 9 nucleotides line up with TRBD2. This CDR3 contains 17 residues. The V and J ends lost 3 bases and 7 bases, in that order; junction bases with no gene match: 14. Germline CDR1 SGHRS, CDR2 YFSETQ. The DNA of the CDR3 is TGCGCCAGCAGCTCGCGCTTTGGACTAGCGTATTCGAATGAGCAGTTCTTC. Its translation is CASSSRFGLAYSNEQFF.

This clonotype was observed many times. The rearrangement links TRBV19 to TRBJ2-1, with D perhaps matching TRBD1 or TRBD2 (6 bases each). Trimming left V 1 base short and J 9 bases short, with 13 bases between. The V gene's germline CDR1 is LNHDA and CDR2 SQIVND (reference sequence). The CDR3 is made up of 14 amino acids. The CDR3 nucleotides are TGTGCCAGTAGTATAGGTTTCGAGGGGGGTGAGCAGTTCTTC. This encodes CASSIGFEGGEQFF.

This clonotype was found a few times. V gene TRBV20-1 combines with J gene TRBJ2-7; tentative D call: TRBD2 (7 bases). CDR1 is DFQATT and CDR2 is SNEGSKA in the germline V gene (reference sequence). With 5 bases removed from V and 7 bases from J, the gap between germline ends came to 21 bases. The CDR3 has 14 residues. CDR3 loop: CSAALALGGLEQYF. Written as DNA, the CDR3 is TGCAGTGCTGCACTAGCGCTTGGGGGCTTGGAGCAGTACTTC.